This passage covers 9 T cell receptor beta chains from one sample sequenced in a study of T cells in Graves' hyperthyroidism and ophthalmopathy. It was RNA transcripts that yielded the amplified TCR beta CDR3 regions. HTBI primers were used for first-round RT-PCR of the TCR CDR3. TCRdb re-called the multiplex PCR reads through MiXCR, storing one row per CDR3 protein. The table lists a few hundred thousand distinct CDR3 sequences, about 43% of them singletons. Sequencing input: peripheral blood or thyroid tissue (not recorded which). Every receptor here comes from a young woman with Graves' hyperthyroidism.

The rearrangement joins TRBV29-1 to TRBJ2-7; perhaps D is TRBD1 or TRBD2 (7 bases each). The ends were cut back, 5 bases at V and 5 bases at J, with 13 bases in the middle. The CDR3 extends over 12 amino acids. Germline V CDR1 and CDR2: SQVTM, ANQGSEA. DNA of the CDR3: TGCAGCGTTAGGGCAGGGGGGGACGAGCAGTACTTC. It yields the protein CSVRAGGDEQYF.

This clonotype showed up many times. The chain uses TRBV7-9 and TRBJ2-2; D not certain. Germline CDR1 and CDR2: SEHNR and FQNEAQ (reference sequence). The CDR3 spans 15 residues. Trimming took 1 base from V and 0 from J, leaving 6 bases between them. The CDR3, as DNA: TGTGCCAGCAGCTTAGGGCATGCGAACACCGGGGAGCTGTTTTTT. This codes for CASSLGHANTGELFF. Complete variable domain (other parts from reference TRBV7-9 and TRBJ2-2): DTGVSQNPRHKITKRGQNVTFRCDPISEHNRLYWYRQTLGQGPEFLTYFQNEAQLEKSRLLSDRFSAERPKGSFSTLEIQRTEQGDSAMYLCASSLGHANTGELFFGEGSRLTVL.

This clonotype is a singleton in its sample. The rearrangement uses TRBV29-1 and TRBJ1-5; weak D call: TRBD1 (6 bases). The CDR3 spans 16 residues. Germline V CDR1 and CDR2: SQVTM, ANQGSEA. Trimming stripped 7 bases from V and 2 bases from J, with 21 bases between. CDR3 residues: CSASQGRAYGNQPQHF. The DNA of the CDR3 is TGCAGCGCTAGCCAGGGGCGGGCATATGGCAATCAGCCCCAGCATTTT.

The CDR3 sequence is CSAKRDSPLHF. CDR3 DNA: TGCAGTGCTAAGAGGGACTCCCCCCTCCACTTT. The chain recombines TRBV20-1 with TRBJ1-6, with a possible D match to TRBD1 (5 bases). CDR1 is DFQATT, CDR2 SNEGSKA, per germline (reference sequence). Trimming pared 4 bases from V and 13 bases from J, leaving 11 bases between. This CDR3 comprises 11 residues.

On this clonotype itself: A read error may explain this, as a much larger clone is one base away. The rearrangement links TRBV7-3 to TRBJ2-6; no firm D call. The CDR3 is made up of 17 amino acids. Germline CDR1 reads SGHTA; CDR2 reads FQGTGA. V lost 2 bases, J lost 2 bases, and 13 bases lay in between. Here the CDR3 reads CASSLAVGPTGANVLTF. As DNA, the CDR3 is TGTGCCAGCAGCTTAGCTGTCGGTCCAACTGGGGCCAACGTCCTGACTTTC. The full variable domain, completed using reference TRBV7-3 and TRBJ2-6, is GAGVSQTPSNKVTEKGKYVELRCDPISGHTALYWYRQSLGQGPEFLIYFQGTGAADDSGLPNDRFFAVRPEGSVSTLKIQRTERGDSAVYLCASSLAVGPTGANVLTFGAGSRLTVL.

As to this clonotype: Because it lacks the conserved phenylalanine or tryptophan at the end, this CDR3 is likely a read error. This chain links TRBV5-4 with TRBJ1-6, with D maybe TRBD1 (5 bases). V dropped 0 bases and J dropped 5 bases, with 9 bases sitting between them. CDR1 is SGHNT, CDR2 YYREEE, per germline (reference sequence). This CDR3 comprises 15 residues. CDR3 region: CASSLVGPHNSPLHL. CDR3 nucleotide sequence: TGTGCCAGCAGCTTGGTGGGGCCTCATAATTCACCCCTCCACCTT.

The V call is TRBV24-1, the J call TRBJ2-7, with 9 bases aligning to TRBD2. Germline assignment: CDR1 KGHDR and CDR2 SFDVKD. This CDR3 spans 15 amino acids. V lost 11 bases and J lost 1; bases outside the gene matches: 11. Written as DNA, the CDR3 is TGTGCCAGCAGCCATCAGACTAGCGGATCCTACGAGCAGTACTTC. It encodes CASSHQTSGSYEQYF.

This clonotype was detected only a few times. The chain carries TRBV12-3 or TRBV12-4 and TRBJ2-7; TRBD1 matches 8 bases. V lost 4 bases to trimming and J lost 2 bases; unmatched junction nucleotides: 7. The CDR3 is 15 amino acids. The CDR3 nucleotides are TGTGCCAGCAGTTCGGACAGGGTCGCAACCTACGAGCAGTACTTC. Encoded protein: CASSSDRVATYEQYF.

In its sample, this clonotype was seen once. The chain is built from TRBV7-9 and TRBJ2-5; 8 bases map to TRBD2. With 5 bases clipped from V and 4 bases from J, the junction kept 15 bases outside the gene matches. Looked up from germline, CDR1 is SEHNR and CDR2 is FQNEAQ (reference sequence). The CDR3 spans 17 residues. CDR3 region: CASSRKTAGDGPETQYF. CDR3 sequence (DNA): TGTGCCAGCAGCCGAAAAACAGCGGGAGATGGGCCAGAGACCCAGTACTTC.